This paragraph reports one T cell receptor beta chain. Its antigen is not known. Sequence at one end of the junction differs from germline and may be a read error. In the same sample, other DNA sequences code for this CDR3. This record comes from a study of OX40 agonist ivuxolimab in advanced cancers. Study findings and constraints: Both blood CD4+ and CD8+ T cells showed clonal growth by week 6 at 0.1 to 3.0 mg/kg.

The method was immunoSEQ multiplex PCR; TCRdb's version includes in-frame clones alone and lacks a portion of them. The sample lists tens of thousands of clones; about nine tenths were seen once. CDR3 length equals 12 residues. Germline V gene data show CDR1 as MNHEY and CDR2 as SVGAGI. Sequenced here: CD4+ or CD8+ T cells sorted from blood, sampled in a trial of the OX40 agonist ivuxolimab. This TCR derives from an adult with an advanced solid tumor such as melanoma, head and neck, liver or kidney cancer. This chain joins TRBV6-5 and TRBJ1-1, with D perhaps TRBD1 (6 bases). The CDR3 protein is CASKGENTEAFF. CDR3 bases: TGTGCCAGCAAGGGGGAGAACACTGAGGCTTTCTTT.